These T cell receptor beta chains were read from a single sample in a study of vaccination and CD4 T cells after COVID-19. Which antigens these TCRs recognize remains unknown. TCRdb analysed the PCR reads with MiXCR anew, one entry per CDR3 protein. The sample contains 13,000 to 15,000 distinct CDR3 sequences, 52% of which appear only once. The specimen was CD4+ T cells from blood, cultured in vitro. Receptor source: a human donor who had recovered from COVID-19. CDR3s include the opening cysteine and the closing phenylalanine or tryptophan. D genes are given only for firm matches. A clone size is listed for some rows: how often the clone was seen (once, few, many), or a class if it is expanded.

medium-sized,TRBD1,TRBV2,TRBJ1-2,CASSRDRVTYGYTF,TGTGCCAGCAGTCGGGACAGGGTAACATATGGCTACACCTTC
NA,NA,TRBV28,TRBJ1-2,CASRSSGTYYGYTF,TGTGCCAGCAGATCTTCCGGGACCTATTATGGCTACACCTTC
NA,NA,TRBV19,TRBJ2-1,CAAGRANYNEQFF,TGTGCCGCTGGAAGGGCAAATTACAATGAGCAGTTCTTC
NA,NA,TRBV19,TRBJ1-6,CASLGVGGLVNSPLHF,TGTGCCAGTCTGGGCGTGGGCGGCTTAGTTAATTCACCCCTCCACTTT
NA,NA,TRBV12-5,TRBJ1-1,CASGLRWDTEAFF,TGTGCTAGTGGCCTCCGGTGGGACACTGAAGCTTTCTTT
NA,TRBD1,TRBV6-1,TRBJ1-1,CASSRQGATEAFF,TGTGCCAGCAGTCGACAGGGAGCAACTGAAGCTTTCTTT
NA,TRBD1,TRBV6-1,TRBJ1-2,CASSEQQGADGYTF,TGTGCCAGCAGTGAACAACAGGGGGCGGATGGCTACACCTTC
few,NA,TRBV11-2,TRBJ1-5,CASSLGGGYSNQPQHF,TGTGCCAGCAGCTTAGGGGGAGGGTATAGCAATCAGCCCCAGCATTTT
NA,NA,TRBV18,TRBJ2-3,CASSPPGTGSDTQYF,TGTGCCAGCTCACCCCCCGGGACGGGTAGTGATACGCAGTATTTT
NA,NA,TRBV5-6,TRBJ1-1,CASSQQTTEAFF,TGTGCCAGCAGTCAACAAACCACTGAAGCTTTCTTT
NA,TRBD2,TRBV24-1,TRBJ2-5,CATSDLSSGREETQYF,TGTGCCACCAGTGATTTGTCCAGCGGGAGAGAAGAGACCCAGTACTTC
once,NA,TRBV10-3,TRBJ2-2,CAISEPDSRRGVNTGELFF,TGTGCCATCAGTGAGCCCGACTCCCGCAGGGGGGTGAACACCGGGGAGCTGTTTTTT
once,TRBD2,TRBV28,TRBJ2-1,CASSPNYGGRSGDEQFF,TGTGCCAGCAGCCCCAATTATGGCGGGAGGTCGGGCGATGAGCAGTTCTTC
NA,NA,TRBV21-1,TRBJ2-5,CASSPTEQETQYF,TGTGCCAGCAGTCCGACAGAGCAAGAGACCCAGTACTTC
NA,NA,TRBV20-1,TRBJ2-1,CSARDRQGIMRGSREQFF,TGCAGTGCTAGAGATCGGCAGGGGATTATGCGCGGGAGTCGCGAGCAGTTCTTC
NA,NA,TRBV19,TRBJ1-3,CASSTEGISSGNTIYF,TGTGCCAGTAGTACAGAGGGGATCAGCTCTGGAAACACCATATATTTT
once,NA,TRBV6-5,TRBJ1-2,CASSFETGYGYTF,TGTGCCAGCAGTTTTGAGACAGGTTATGGCTACACCTTC
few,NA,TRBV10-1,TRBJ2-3,CASSTGIPTDTQYF,TGCGCCAGCAGCACAGGGATCCCCACAGATACGCAGTATTTT
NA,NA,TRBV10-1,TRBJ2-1,CASSEENTVRGRDEQFF,TGCGCCAGCAGTGAGGAAAATACGGTCCGGGGTCGGGATGAGCAGTTCTTC
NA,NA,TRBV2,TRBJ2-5,CASNPRGMPTETQYF,TGTGCCAGCAATCCCCGGGGCATGCCAACAGAGACCCAGTACTTC
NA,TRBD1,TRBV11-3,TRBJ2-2,CASSPGGIVTGELFF,TGTGCCAGCAGCCCAGGGGGTATTGTCACCGGGGAGCTGTTTTTT
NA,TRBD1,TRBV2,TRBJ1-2,CASSGQGGDGYTF,TGTGCCAGCAGTGGACAGGGGGGAGATGGCTACACCTTC
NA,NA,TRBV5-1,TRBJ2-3,CASSLGSDTQYF,TGCGCCAGCAGCTTGGGTTCAGATACGCAGTATTTT
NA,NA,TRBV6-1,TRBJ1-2,CASRHHNKGGGGYTF,TGTGCCAGCAGACATCACAACAAGGGCGGAGGTGGCTACACCTTC
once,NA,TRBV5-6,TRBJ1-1,CASSQMQGNTEAYF,TGTGCCAGCAGCCAGATGCAGGGGAACACTGAAGCTTACTTT
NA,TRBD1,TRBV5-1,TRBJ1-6,CASSPLPGQRNSPLHF,TGCGCCAGCAGCCCACTTCCGGGACAGAGAAATTCACCCCTCCACTTT
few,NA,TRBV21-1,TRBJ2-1,CASSKNPPGRDRLSEQFF,TGTGCCAGCAGCAAAAACCCCCCCGGGAGGGATAGGCTCAGTGAGCAGTTCTTC
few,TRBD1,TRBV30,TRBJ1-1,CAWNRQGVNTEAFF,TGTGCCTGGAACCGACAGGGAGTAAATACTGAAGCTTTCTTT
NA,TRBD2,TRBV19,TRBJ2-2,CASSRELAGGPDTGELFF,TGTGCCAGTAGTAGAGAACTAGCGGGAGGGCCCGACACCGGGGAGCTGTTTTTT
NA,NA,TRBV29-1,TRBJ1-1,CSVTRLTEAFF,TGCAGCGTTACCAGACTCACTGAAGCTTTCTTT
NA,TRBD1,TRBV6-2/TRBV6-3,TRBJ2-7,CASSYGDSYSYEQYF,TGTGCCAGCAGTTACGGGGACAGTTACTCCTACGAGCAGTACTTC
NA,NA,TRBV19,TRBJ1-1,CASNGRPQGWNTEAFF,TGTGCCAGCAACGGGCGGCCTCAGGGGTGGAACACTGAAGCTTTCTTT
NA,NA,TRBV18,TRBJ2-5,CASSRAAGDTGTQYF,TGTGCCAGCTCAAGGGCGGCAGGGGATACGGGGACCCAGTACTTC
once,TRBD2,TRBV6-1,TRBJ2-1,CASRTSGSLNEQFF,TGTGCCAGCAGAACTAGCGGGAGTTTAAATGAGCAGTTCTTC
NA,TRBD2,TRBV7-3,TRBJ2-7,CASSLAGGSSYEQYF,TGTGCCAGCAGCTTAGCGGGAGGATCTTCCTACGAGCAGTACTTC
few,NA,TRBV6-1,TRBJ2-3,CASSRGGRGPDTQYF,TGTGCCAGCAGCCGAGGGGGGAGAGGGCCAGATACGCAGTATTTT
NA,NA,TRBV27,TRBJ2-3,CASSSGSAGQYF,TGTGCCAGCAGTTCCGGGTCCGCGGGGCAGTATTTT
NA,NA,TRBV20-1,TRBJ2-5,CSASGGTEETQYF,TGCAGTGCTAGTGGCGGGACGGAAGAGACCCAGTACTTC
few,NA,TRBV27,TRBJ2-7,CASSPRPGAPYEQYF,TGTGCCAGCAGTCCTCGTCCGGGAGCTCCCTACGAGCAGTACTTC
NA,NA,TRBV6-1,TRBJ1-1,CASLDRNTEAFF,TGTGCCAGCCTCGACCGGAACACTGAAGCTTTCTTT
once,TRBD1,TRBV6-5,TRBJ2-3,CASSYRDREDTQYF,TGTGCCAGCAGTTACCGAGACAGGGAAGATACGCAGTATTTT
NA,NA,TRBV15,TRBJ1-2,CATKPRGGTYGYTF,TGTGCCACCAAGCCAAGGGGAGGGACCTATGGCTACACCTTC
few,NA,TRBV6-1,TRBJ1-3,CASRPEGYSGNTIYF,TGTGCCAGCAGGCCTGAGGGATACTCTGGAAACACCATATATTTT